This entry concerns a single T cell receptor beta chain. Its matching antigen is unknown. Second-dose timings of about 4 or about 12 weeks were pooled. This CDR3 has 14 amino acids. V lost 6 bases and J 6 bases, leaving 16 bases between the germline ends. Germline values: CDR1 MNHNY, CDR2 SVGAGI (reference sequence). This sample is part of a study of T cell responses to AZD1222 COVID-19 vaccine. Study findings and constraints: Seropositive status at baseline applied to only 5 to 7 AZD1222 recipients. Donors skewed white British and female; clonal diversity was possibly underestimated.

Only in-frame clones appear in the TCRdb table, and some are missing; sequencing was by immunoSEQ multiplex PCR. The repertoire holds about 150,000 clones, about 92% seen once, with approximately 3.6% in the top ten. The sample here was peripheral blood, taken 28 days after the second AZD1222 dose. This receptor was taken from an adult who received the AZD1222 COVID-19 vaccine. The chain links TRBV6-6 to TRBJ2-3, with D tentatively TRBD2 (6 bases). The CDR3 bases are TGTGCCAGCAGCCTACCTGGGGGGAGGGATACGCAGTATTTT. Protein product: CASSLPGGRDTQYF.